The 12 T cell receptor beta chains listed next were all sequenced from one sample in a study of blood T cell repertoires in COVID-19. Clones were read by immunoSEQ multiplex PCR, and TCRdb kept only the in-frame ones, dropping some. There are under 300,000 clones in the sample; 75% to 90% occur only once, and around 14% lies in the top ten. Source material: peripheral blood. These receptors all stem from a woman between 65 and 79 years old with COVID-19, enrolled during active disease.

The V gene is TRBV19, the J gene TRBJ1-5; 9 bases are shared with TRBD1. V lost 4 bases to trimming and J lost 6 bases; unmatched junction nucleotides: 4. The CDR3 has 14 residues. Germline V gene sequence: CDR1 LNHDA, CDR2 SQIVND (reference sequence). The CDR3 DNA reads TGTGCCAGTAGTAGCACAGGGGGCGGTCAGCCCCAGCATTTT. It translates to CASSSTGGGQPQHF.

In its sample, this clone was seen once. V gene TRBV18 combines with J gene TRBJ2-5, with D uncertain. Looked up from germline, CDR1 is KGHSH and CDR2 is LQKENI. V lost 2 bases and J 2 bases, leaving 15 bases between the germline ends. There are 16 residues in the CDR3. CDR3 protein: CASSPIHLGVQETQYF. As DNA, the CDR3 is TGTGCCAGCTCACCAATCCATCTAGGTGTGCAAGAGACCCAGTACTTC. The variable domain in full, completed from reference TRBV18 and TRBJ2-5, reads NAGVMQNPRHLVRRRGQEARLRCSPMKGHSHVYWYRQLPEEGLKFMVYLQKENIIDESGMPKERFSAEFPKEGPSILRIQQVVRGDSAAYFCASSPIHLGVQETQYFGPGTRLLVL.

This clone was found once. The rearrangement joins TRBV6-5 to TRBJ1-1; D may be TRBD1 (5 bases). CDR3 length equals 15 residues. Per germline, CDR1 MNHEY and CDR2 SVGAGI. The V end was cut by 6 bases, the J end by 1 base, with 15 bases between. Written as DNA, the CDR3 is TGTGCCAGCAGCCCCGGGGGGTTAGGGAACACTGAAGCTTTCTTT. This translates into CASSPGGLGNTEAFF.

The table lists this clone with a count of one. The CDR3 region has the DNA TGTGCCAGCAGTACAGGTTCCTACGAGCAGTACTTC. Translating gives CASSTGSYEQYF. The rearrangement links TRBV4-2 to TRBJ2-7, with D tentatively TRBD1 (5 bases). The CDR3 is made up of 12 amino acids. Trimming pared 6 bases from V and 1 base from J, leaving 7 bases between. The germline V gene has CDR1 LGHNA and CDR2 YNFKEQ.

V usage is TRBV7-8 and J usage is TRBJ2-5; D remains ambiguous. This CDR3 has 11 residues. The V gene's germline CDR1 is SGHVS and CDR2 FQNEAQ. V was shortened by 11 bases and J by 1 base, with 8 bases between the two germline ends. Here the CDR3 reads CAVAPQETQYF. In nucleotides, the CDR3 is TGTGCCGTGGCACCCCAAGAGACCCAGTACTTC.

The chain joins TRBV19 to TRBJ1-6, with 7 nucleotides matching TRBD1. The length of the CDR3 is 17 residues. Germline values: CDR1 LNHDA, CDR2 SQIVND (reference sequence). V lost 5 bases to trimming and J lost 8 bases; unmatched junction nucleotides: 15. CDR3: CASSPWTGLGWDSPLHF. The CDR3 region has the DNA TGTGCCAGTAGTCCTTGGACAGGATTAGGTTGGGATTCACCCCTCCACTTT.

This chain links TRBV24-1 with TRBJ1-2, with 8 bases fitting TRBD1. The V segment lost 3 bases and the J segment 6 bases; nucleotides outside the gene matches: 5. CDR3 length: 14 residues. Looked up from germline, CDR1 is KGHDR and CDR2 is SFDVKD. The CDR3 spells CATSDTQGANGYTF. Written as DNA, the CDR3 is TGTGCCACCAGTGATACCCAGGGGGCAAATGGCTACACCTTC.

The chain links TRBV7-2 to TRBJ2-3, with D perhaps matching TRBD1 (6 bases). CDR3 length: 15 residues. The ends were cut back, 5 bases at V and 1 base at J, with 13 bases in the middle. The germline V gene encodes CDR1 SGHTA and CDR2 FQGNSA. For the CDR3, the DNA is TGTGCCAGCAGCCCAACAGGGTTAGGCACAGATACGCAGTATTTT. Its translation: CASSPTGLGTDTQYF.

The V call is TRBV28, the J call TRBJ2-7, with D perhaps TRBD2 (7 bases). Per the germline V gene, CDR1 is MDHEN and CDR2 is SYDVKM. This CDR3 is 16 amino acids long. V lost 7 bases, J lost 7 bases, and 26 bases lay in between. The chain's CDR3 is CASISRGGAKFREQYF. For the CDR3, the DNA is TGTGCCAGCATTTCTCGAGGGGGGGCGAAGTTTCGGGAGCAGTACTTC.

The chain carries TRBV5-4 and TRBJ1-3; 9 positions match TRBD1. The germline CDR1 and CDR2 sequences are SGHNT and YYREEE (reference sequence). The CDR3 sequence is 13 residues long. J gave up 8 bases and V 3 bases, and 3 bases lay outside the gene matches. Written as DNA, the CDR3 is TGTGCCAGCAGCTGGGACAGGGAGGACACCATATATTTT. This codes for CASSWDREDTIYF.

The chain carries TRBV12-5 and TRBJ2-3; 9 bases line up with TRBD1. The junction had 2 bases not matched to a gene; V was cut back by 3 bases and J by 1 base. The germline gives CDR1 LGHNT, CDR2 FRNRAP. The CDR3 totals 15 residues. CDR3 nucleotide sequence: TGTGCTAGTGGTTTTCGGACAGGGGGCACAGATACGCAGTATTTT. Amino acid sequence: CASGFRTGGTDTQYF.

The rearrangement joins TRBV6-5 to TRBJ1-4; 7 positions match TRBD1. This CDR3 contains 15 residues. Germline CDR1 and CDR2: MNHEY and SVGAGI. V was clipped by 0 bases and J by 3 bases; unmatched bases: 1. As DNA, the CDR3 is TGTGCCAGCAGTTACTCGGGACAGTCTAATGAAAAACTGTTTTTT. This codes for CASSYSGQSNEKLFF.